Presented here are 25 T cell receptor beta chains from one specimen sequenced in a study of shared clonotypes between healthy human individuals. Sequencing used immunoSEQ multiplex PCR; TCRdb keeps in-frame clones, though not all of them. This table has 600,000 to 750,000 clones, just under 75% appearing once. The sequencing input was memory CD4+ T cells sorted from blood. The subset: CD45RA-negative fraction. The receptors stem from a woman in her 30s in good health.

This clone appeared a single time. The chain is built from TRBV7-8 and TRBJ2-3, with D perhaps TRBD1 or TRBD2 (5 bases each). V was trimmed by 1 base and J by 0 bases, leaving 17 bases between them. The CDR3 totals 18 residues. The germline gives CDR1 SGHVS, CDR2 FQNEAQ. In DNA form, the CDR3 reads TGTGCCAGCAGCTTAGTAGGGGCCGGGACGGATAGCACAGATACGCAGTATTTT. As protein: CASSLVGAGTDSTDTQYF.

V gene TRBV7-9 combines with J gene TRBJ2-7; D assignment may be TRBD1 or TRBD2 (5 bases each). The CDR3 loop spans 13 amino acids. CDR1 SEHNR and CDR2 FQNEAQ come from the germline V gene (reference sequence). Trimming shortened V by 3 bases and J by 5 bases, and 11 bases separated the two germline ends. This CDR3 reads CASSLRGIHEQYF. The CDR3, as DNA: TGTGCCAGCAGCTTGAGGGGAATCCACGAGCAGTACTTC.

The CDR3 here is CAWSVRGLASYEQYF. CDR3 DNA: TGTGCCTGGAGTGTACGCGGACTAGCATCCTACGAGCAGTACTTC. V gene TRBV30 combines with J gene TRBJ2-7, with 8 bases lining up with TRBD2. Germline CDR1 GTSNPN, CDR2 SVGIG (reference sequence). The CDR3 length is 15 residues. Losses at the gene ends were 0 bases for V and 1 base for J; bases not matched to a gene: 5.

The chain carries TRBV29-1 and TRBJ2-5, with D possibly TRBD1 on 6 matching bases. Trimming shortened V by 4 bases and J by 5 bases, and 11 bases separated the two germline ends. Germline V gives CDR1 SQVTM, CDR2 ANQGSEA. There are 12 residues in the CDR3. The chain's CDR3 is CSVGIQGETQYF. In DNA, the CDR3 is TGCAGCGTTGGAATCCAGGGGGAGACCCAGTACTTC.

This chain joins TRBV6-5 and TRBJ2-6; no definite D call. V lost 0 bases, J lost 3 bases, and 6 bases lay in between. CDR1 MNHEY and CDR2 SVGAGI come from the germline V gene. The length of the CDR3 is 15 residues. CDR3 nucleotide sequence: TGTGCCAGCAGTTACTCGAACAATGGGGCCAACGTCCTGACTTTC. Amino acid sequence: CASSYSNNGANVLTF.

The V call is TRBV5-6, the J call TRBJ1-5; TRBD1 is a possible D gene (5 bases). This CDR3 has 13 residues. Per the germline V gene, CDR1 is SGHDT and CDR2 is YYEEEE. V lost 2 bases to trimming and J lost 5 bases, with 8 bases between them. The CDR3 DNA follows: TGTGCCAGCAGCTTTGGGGGTTATCAGCCCCAGCATTTT. Translated, it gives CASSFGGYQPQHF. Filled out from reference TRBV5-6 and TRBJ1-5, the complete variable domain reads DAGVTQSPTHLIKTRGQQVTLRCSPKSGHDTVSWYQQALGQGPQFIFQYYEEEERQRGNFPDRFSGHQFPNYSSELNVNALLLGDSALYLCASSFGGYQPQHFGDGTRLSIL.

The J gene is TRBJ2-2, the V gene TRBV4-2; D may match TRBD1 or TRBD2 (5 bases each). V lost 0 bases to trimming and J lost 0 bases, with 8 bases between them. Germline V gene lookup returns CDR1 LGHNA and CDR2 YNFKEQ. The CDR3 runs to 16 residues. CDR3 region: CASSQDQGANTGELFF. DNA for the CDR3: TGTGCCAGCAGCCAAGATCAGGGAGCGAACACCGGGGAGCTGTTTTTT.

This chain uses TRBV5-5 with TRBJ2-2; no clear D gene. CDR3 length: 16 residues. V dropped 0 bases and J dropped 0 bases, with 9 bases sitting between them. Germline CDR1 reads SGHKS; CDR2 reads YYEKEE (reference sequence). Here the CDR3 DNA reads TGTGCCAGCAGCTTGGGACCGATCGCGAACACCGGGGAGCTGTTTTTT. Its protein product is CASSLGPIANTGELFF.

The chain employs TRBV14 and TRBJ1-2, with a possible D match to TRBD1 (5 bases). With 5 bases removed from V and 7 bases from J, the gap between germline ends came to 14 bases. This CDR3 comprises 13 residues. Per germline, CDR1 SGHDN and CDR2 FVKESK. The CDR3 spells CASSATTVGGYTF. The DNA of the CDR3 is TGTGCCAGCAGCGCAACGACAGTTGGTGGCTACACCTTC.

The rearrangement uses TRBV28 and TRBJ1-1, with 9 positions matching TRBD1. Trimming cost V 2 bases and J 0 bases; bases outside gene matches: 13. The V gene's germline CDR1 is MDHEN and CDR2 SYDVKM. This CDR3 spans 19 amino acids. The CDR3 DNA reads as TGTGCCAGCAGTTTAGACAGGGGGTATGAATTATATTTGAACACTGAAGCTTTCTTT. The encoded protein is CASSLDRGYELYLNTEAFF.

This clone turned up a few times. Other nucleotide sequences in the sample specify the same CDR3. The chain couples TRBV18 to TRBJ2-7; 8 bases align to TRBD2. The CDR3 loop spans 15 amino acids. V gave up 3 bases and J gave up 2 bases; unmatched junction bases: 6. Germline CDR1 and CDR2: KGHSH and LQKENI. CDR3 region: CASSPRTSGAYEQYF. The CDR3 DNA sequence: TGTGCCAGCTCACCTCGCACTAGCGGAGCCTACGAGCAGTACTTC.

The genes are TRBV5-6 and TRBJ2-7; no firm D call. The germline V gene has CDR1 SGHDT and CDR2 YYEEEE. The CDR3 length is 13 residues. V lost 1 base and J 6 bases, leaving 11 bases between the germline ends. Written as DNA, the CDR3 is TGTGCCAGCAGCTTGACCCGAGGATTCGAGCAGTACTTC. Protein: CASSLTRGFEQYF.

V gene TRBV28 combines with J gene TRBJ1-5; 7 nucleotides line up with TRBD1. The germline CDR1 and CDR2 sequences are MDHEN and SYDVKM. The CDR3 runs 19 residues. V shed 3 bases and J 4 bases; nucleotides not matched to a gene: 18. As DNA, the CDR3 is TGTGCCAGCAGTTTTTTCACGCCACAACCGACAGGGTTTAATCAGCCCCAGCATTTT. It encodes CASSFFTPQPTGFNQPQHF.

This chain joins TRBV11-2 and TRBJ2-2; 10 bases line up with TRBD2. CDR3 size: 18 residues. Trimming cost V 1 base and J 5 bases; bases outside gene matches: 10. Looked up from germline, CDR1 is SGHAT and CDR2 is FQNNGV. The CDR3 DNA sequence: TGTGCCAGCAGCTTAGCCCCTACGGGTAGCGGGAGGACCGGGGAGCTGTTTTTT. This encodes CASSLAPTGSGRTGELFF.

The chain uses TRBV25-1 and TRBJ2-7, with unresolved D. Trimming shortened V by 5 bases and J by 5 bases, and 25 bases separated the two germline ends. CDR1 is MGHDK, CDR2 SYGVNS, per germline. This CDR3 region has 17 residues. CDR3 DNA sequence: TGTGCCAGCAGTACGCAGCGCGGTGTTGGTTCCCACCACGAGCAGTACTTC. Its translation is CASSTQRGVGSHHEQYF.

The V call is TRBV30, the J call TRBJ2-2; 7 nucleotides match TRBD2. Germline V gene sequence: CDR1 GTSNPN, CDR2 SVGIG (reference sequence). The CDR3 extends over 13 amino acids. With 0 bases clipped from V and 7 bases from J, the junction kept 2 bases outside the gene matches. The CDR3 reads CAWSVGGIGELFF. The CDR3 bases are TGTGCCTGGAGTGTCGGGGGGATCGGGGAGCTGTTTTTT.

This clone showed up just once. The CDR3 sequence: CASSQVTSGRPSSYEQYF. The CDR3 DNA is TGCGCCAGCAGCCAAGTTACTAGCGGGAGGCCCAGCTCCTACGAGCAGTACTTC. This chain uses TRBV4-1 with TRBJ2-7; TRBD2 agrees at 12 bases. The CDR3 has 18 amino acids. V trimming: 1 base; J trimming: 0 bases; junction bases outside the gene matches: 7. Germline V lookup: CDR1 MGHRA, CDR2 YSYEKL.

In this sample, this clone turned up once. This chain uses TRBV6-5 with TRBJ1-2; TRBD1 might be the D (6 bases). This CDR3 region has 13 residues. With 2 bases removed from V and 4 bases from J, the gap between germline ends came to 8 bases. Germline CDR1 reads MNHEY; CDR2 reads SVGAGI. The CDR3 region has the DNA TGTGCCAGCAGTTACATAGGGGGCTATGGCTACACCTTC. Residues: CASSYIGGYGYTF.

As to this clone: Since a much larger clone is just one base distant, this may be a read error. The chain couples TRBV7-8 to TRBJ2-1; 7 nucleotides align to TRBD1. V lost 0 bases and J lost 10; bases outside the gene matches: 0. The CDR3 extends over 12 amino acids. Per the germline V gene, CDR1 is SGHVS and CDR2 is FQNEAQ. CDR3 amino acids: CASSLAGGEQFF. The CDR3 DNA follows: TGTGCCAGCAGCTTAGCAGGGGGCGAGCAGTTCTTC.

This clone was detected only once. V usage is TRBV29-1 and J usage is TRBJ2-5; 7 nucleotides line up with TRBD2. This CDR3 comprises 17 residues. Germline V gives CDR1 SQVTM, CDR2 ANQGSEA. V gave up 2 bases and J gave up 3 bases; unmatched junction bases: 15. CDR3 sequence reads: CSVERRLADLSKETQYF. The CDR3 region has the DNA TGCAGCGTTGAACGGCGGCTAGCGGATCTTAGTAAAGAGACCCAGTACTTC.

V is TRBV30 and J is TRBJ2-3, with D possibly called TRBD1 or TRBD2 (7 bases each). Trimming left V 0 bases short and J 0 bases short, with 28 bases between. The CDR3 is 21 residues long. CDR1 and CDR2 from the germline V gene are GTSNPN and SVGIG (reference sequence). The CDR3 DNA sequence: TGTGCCTGGAGTGTCACTTACAGGGGTGGGCGGGAGCGCCTGAGCACAGATACGCAGTATTTT. Encoded protein: CAWSVTYRGGRERLSTDTQYF.

With regard to this clone: This likely reflects a read error, since a far larger clone is one base away. CDR3 in DNA: TGTGCCAACAGCTTTATGGAGGGTCTGGGCACTGAAGCTTTCTTT. This translates into CANSFMEGLGTEAFF. This rearrangement joins TRBV7-9 to TRBJ1-1; no definite D call. Germline V CDR1 and CDR2: SEHNR, FQNEAQ (reference sequence). The length of the CDR3 is 15 residues. Together with reference TRBV7-9 and TRBJ1-1, the CDR3 gives the full variable domain: DTGVSQNPRHKITKRGQNVTFRCDPISEHNRLYWYRQTLGQGPEFLTYFQNEAQLEKSRLLSDRFSAERPKGSFSTLEIQRTEQGDSAMYLCANSFMEGLGTEAFFGQGTRLTVV.

This clone was detected ten times or more. The same CDR3 can be traced to other DNA sequences in this sample. V gene TRBV7-9 combines with J gene TRBJ2-4; D is possibly TRBD2 (6 bases). The V end lost 6 bases, the J end lost 6 bases, and 18 bases lay between the germline ends. Per the germline V gene, CDR1 is SEHNR and CDR2 is FQNEAQ (reference sequence). This CDR3 comprises 15 residues. CDR3 sequence (DNA): TGTGCCAGCAGTCTCGTCCGCGGCGGGATAAACATTCAGTACTTC. Its protein is CASSLVRGGINIQYF.

The V gene is TRBV28, the J gene TRBJ2-1, with 7 bases that match TRBD2. There are 14 residues in the CDR3. Trimming took 6 bases from V and 2 from J; bases not matched to a gene: 4. CDR1 is MDHEN and CDR2 is SYDVKM in the germline V gene. The CDR3 DNA sequence: TGTGCCAGCAGCGGGACTACCACCTACAATGAGCAGTTCTTC. Its translation: CASSGTTTYNEQFF. Filled out from reference TRBV28 and TRBJ2-1, the complete variable domain reads DVKVTQSSRYLVKRTGEKVFLECVQDMDHENMFWYRQDPGLGLRLIYFSYDVKMKEKGDIPEGYSVSREKKERFSLILESASTNQTSMYLCASSGTTTYNEQFFGPGTRLTVL.

This clone was observed a single time. The chain recombines TRBV5-1 with TRBJ1-2; D is undetermined. The CDR3 loop spans 13 amino acids. In germline, CDR1 is SGHRS, CDR2 YFSETQ. Trimming stripped 0 bases from V and 8 bases from J, with 11 bases between. The CDR3 loop reads CASSLDEGTGYTF. CDR3 bases: TGCGCCAGCAGCTTGGACGAGGGCACAGGCTACACCTTC.